These T cell receptor beta chains were read from a single sample in a study of T cells expressing NK-cell markers. Following a re-call of the 5' RACE reads, TCRdb has one entry per CDR3 protein and lacks DNA. Recorded for this sample: 300,000 to 500,000 distinct CDR3 sequences. The sample was blood T cells: a sorted CD56 or NKG2C T cell subset, CD4+ or CD8+ T cells, or bulk PBMC T cells (not recorded which). The receptors come from a woman between 45 and 60 years old in good health. CDR3s include the opening cysteine and the closing phenylalanine or tryptophan. Each record gives: V gene, J gene, CDR3 protein.

TRBV12-3/TRBV12-4	TRBJ2-1	CASSSGLGEQFF
TRBV5-1	TRBJ1-1	CASSPQTGGTEAFF
TRBV11-2	TRBJ2-3	CASSQLAGGPTDTQYF
TRBV5-1	TRBJ2-1	CASSSGLDYNEQFF
TRBV12-3/TRBV12-4	TRBJ2-5	CASSWVGRVETQYF
TRBV4-1	TRBJ2-3	CASSQDQGLASDTQYF
TRBV20-1	TRBJ2-1	CSARGGTSGEYNEQFF
TRBV5-4	TRBJ2-5	CASSLLGRGETQYF
TRBV4-1	TRBJ1-1	CASSPRTGGGTEAFF
TRBV6-5	TRBJ2-2	CASRPDSRNTGELFF
TRBV29-1	TRBJ1-2	CSVRVPPYGYTF
TRBV5-1	TRBJ2-3	CASSPGLSRSTDTQYF
TRBV29-1	TRBJ2-1	CSVGDSPNHEQFF
TRBV12-3/TRBV12-4	TRBJ2-6	CASSLNLRTGSPGANVLTF
TRBV20-1	TRBJ2-3	CSARATSGRAFTDTQYF
TRBV15	TRBJ2-5	CATSREGEAPGLETQYF
TRBV12-3/TRBV12-4	TRBJ1-1	CASSLSSLRQEEAFF
TRBV20-1	TRBJ2-2	CSARLAESGELFF
TRBV6-6	TRBJ1-5	CASSYGADRQPQHF
TRBV7-9	TRBJ2-3	CASSYSGSSTDTQYF
TRBV12-3/TRBV12-4	TRBJ1-6	CASSGQGLGNSPLHF
TRBV20-1	TRBJ2-3	CSARHTSGRPNTQYF
TRBV5-1	TRBJ2-1	CASSRVTGLNEQFF
TRBV6-5	TRBJ2-4	CASSLGRPRDNIQYF
TRBV5-1	TRBJ2-2	CASSLLAGVDTGELFF
TRBV19	TRBJ2-2	CASFDRGANTGELFF
TRBV5-1	TRBJ2-3	CASSLVGTASLGTDTQYF
TRBV2	TRBJ2-3	CASSVSGTGRRPDTQYF
TRBV6-6	TRBJ2-2	CASSYPGVWNTGELFF
TRBV18	TRBJ2-1	CASSPLPLFSGGVEQFF
TRBV24-1	TRBJ2-1	CATSDLDYNEQFF
TRBV5-1	TRBJ2-3	CASSSAGTSGSREIQYF
TRBV12-3/TRBV12-4	TRBJ2-1	CASSFRTEQFF
TRBV27	TRBJ1-3	CARTPQGTGNTIYF
TRBV3-1	TRBJ1-5	CASSQDRQGGQPQHF
TRBV5-6	TRBJ1-5	CASSFWDTVANQHF
TRBV12-3/TRBV12-4	TRBJ1-2	CASSFGQSGYTF
TRBV29-1	TRBJ2-3	CSVVTSYVTQYF
TRBV9	TRBJ1-5	CASNTGGYNQPQHF